Listed below are T cell receptor beta chains from one sample, sequenced in a study of cytomegalovirus exposure and HLA in healthy donors. The data were produced by immunoSEQ multiplex PCR, yet TCRdb's version contains in-frame clones alone and is incomplete. The sample shows some 150,000 clones, around three fifths of them seen only once. Sequenced: PBMCs. The receptors here all came from a woman aged 25 to 45 in good health and CMV-seropositive. Both conserved end residues are part of each CDR3. A D gene is named only where the DNA matches it firmly. Size is stated for part of the rows, as once, few or many counts, or as a class when the clone is expanded.

cdr3_length,clone_size,v_call,d_call,j_call,cdr3_nt,cdr3_aa
13,few,TRBV2,TRBD2,TRBJ2-3,TGTGCCAGCCAAGGGACTAGCTCCCATACGCAGTATTTT,CASQGTSSHTQYF
14,NA,TRBV7-7,NA,TRBJ2-1,TGTGCTAGCAGCTTAGAGGGGGGGCGGTCTGAGCAGTTCTTC,CASSLEGGRSEQFF
13,NA,TRBV5-1,NA,TRBJ2-7,TGCGCCAGCAGCTTGTCTAGCTCCTACGAGCAGTACTTC,CASSLSSSYEQYF
15,NA,TRBV7-9,NA,TRBJ1-5,TGTGCCAGCAGCCCGGTGGGGAGTGGGAATCAGCCCCAGCATTTT,CASSPVGSGNQPQHF
14,NA,TRBV10-3,TRBD1,TRBJ1-2,TGTGCCATCAGTCAGCAGGGGGGTGAACATGGCTACACCTTC,CAISQQGGEHGYTF
16,NA,TRBV28,TRBD2,TRBJ2-7,TGTGCCAGCAGTTTATGGAGCCCCGGGACTAGCTACGAGCAGTACTTC,CASSLWSPGTSYEQYF
12,few,TRBV29-1,TRBD2,TRBJ2-7,TGCAGCGCGGGGGGGGGCGAGTCCGAGCAGTACTTC,CSAGGGESEQYF
16,few,TRBV13,NA,TRBJ2-3,TGTGCCAGCAGCTTATTAGTGGTTGAGGGCACAGATACGCAGTATTTT,CASSLLVVEGTDTQYF
15,NA,TRBV6-5,NA,TRBJ1-2,TGTGCCAGCAGTTACTCCCGACAGCTAGGAAATGGCTACACCTTC,CASSYSRQLGNGYTF
13,few,TRBV10-2,TRBD2,TRBJ2-5,TGCGCCAGCGGGACTAGCTTTATTGAGACCCAGTACTTC,CASGTSFIETQYF
13,NA,TRBV5-4,NA,TRBJ1-2,TGTGCCAGCAGCGCAGGGGAAGTCTATGGCTACACCTTC,CASSAGEVYGYTF
12,few,TRBV2,NA,TRBJ2-1,TGTGCCAGCAGTGCTCCGCGGGTGAGGGAGTTCTTC,CASSAPRVREFF
11,NA,TRBV30,NA,TRBJ1-1,TGTGCCTGGAGTCCAAACTTTGAAGCTTTCTTT,CAWSPNFEAFF
15,NA,TRBV6-1,NA,TRBJ2-7,TGTGCCAGCAGTGAAGCCGGGGGATGGAACGACGAGCAGTACTTC,CASSEAGGWNDEQYF
14,NA,TRBV11-2,NA,TRBJ2-7,TGTGCCAGCAGCCTCCCTGGACTCTCCTACGAGCAGTACTTC,CASSLPGLSYEQYF
12,NA,TRBV7-7,NA,TRBJ2-1,TGTGCTAGCATCCCCCGGGGGGCCGTGGAGTTCTTC,CASIPRGAVEFF
14,NA,TRBV28,TRBD1,TRBJ1-1,TGTGCCAGCAGTTGGGGACAGACGAACACTGAAGCTTTCTTT,CASSWGQTNTEAFF
15,NA,TRBV5-1,NA,TRBJ2-1,TGCGCCAGCAGCTTGGCGGGGGACTTCTACAATGAGCAGTTCTTC,CASSLAGDFYNEQFF
15,NA,TRBV9,NA,TRBJ2-5,TGTGCCAGCAGCGTAGGCTCGAACAGTCCAGAGACCCAGTACTTC,CASSVGSNSPETQYF
11,NA,TRBV20-1,NA,TRBJ2-7,TGCAGTGGTCAGTTATCCTACGAGCAGTACTTC,CSGQLSYEQYF